Listed below are T cell receptor beta chains from one sample, sequenced in a study of blood T cell repertoires in COVID-19. Using immunoSEQ multiplex PCR, the repertoire was profiled, and TCRdb retains in-frame clones only, with some absent. Here the sample spans 150,000 to 170,000 clones, under 90% being singletons. Sequencing was performed on PBMCs or T cells enriched from blood (not recorded which). The receptors originated from a man aged 50 or older who had recovered from COVID-19. Both conserved end residues are part of each CDR3. Each record gives: clone size, D gene, J gene, V gene, CDR3 protein, CDR3 DNA. A D gene is named only where the DNA matches it firmly. Clone size, where shown, is once, few, many, or a class for clones that have expanded.

>.|TRBD2|TRBJ2-3|TRBV7-6
CASSLGASGGADTQYF
TGTGCCAGCAGCTTAGGGGCTAGCGGGGGAGCAGATACGCAGTATTTT
>.|TRBD1|TRBJ2-1|TRBV18
CASSRDRQNYNEQFF
TGTGCCAGCTCACGGGACAGACAGAACTACAATGAGCAGTTCTTC
>.|.|TRBJ1-2|TRBV30
CAWSGQSNYGYTF
TGTGCCTGGAGCGGACAGTCTAACTATGGCTACACCTTC
>.|.|TRBJ1-1|TRBV11-3
CASSLLGQGGSEAFF
TGTGCCAGCAGCTTATTAGGCCAGGGAGGTTCTGAAGCTTTCTTT
>once|.|TRBJ2-2|TRBV11-2
CASSLMRETGELFF
TGTGCCAGCAGCTTAATGCGCGAAACCGGGGAGCTGTTTTTT
>.|.|TRBJ2-2|TRBV27
CASRKGAGEGGRTGELFF
TGTGCCAGCAGAAAAGGGGCGGGGGAAGGGGGAAGGACCGGGGAGCTGTTTTTT
>.|.|TRBJ1-6|TRBV3-1/TRBV3-2
CASSQGDRWNSPLHF
TGTGCCAGCAGCCAAGGCGACAGGTGGAATTCACCCCTCCACTTT
>.|.|TRBJ1-5|TRBV6-2/TRBV6-3
CASSSLRGALGQPQHF
TGTGCCAGCAGTTCCTTACGGGGGGCTTTGGGTCAGCCCCAGCATTTT
>.|TRBD1|TRBJ2-2|TRBV3-1/TRBV3-2
CASSQWRQGARTGELFF
TGTGCCAGCAGCCAATGGAGACAGGGGGCCCGCACCGGGGAGCTGTTTTTT
>medium-sized|TRBD1|TRBJ2-7|TRBV18
CASSPGAGGSHEQYF
TGTGCCAGCTCACCAGGGGCAGGGGGCTCCCACGAGCAGTACTTC
>.|TRBD1|TRBJ2-7|TRBV13
CASSLEGTDYEQYF
TGTGCCAGCAGCTTAGAAGGGACAGACTACGAGCAGTACTTC
>.|TRBD1|TRBJ1-1|TRBV30
CALSTRDRGRWNTEAFF
TGTGCCTTGTCGACCCGGGACAGGGGACGATGGAACACTGAAGCTTTCTTT
>.|TRBD1|TRBJ2-2|TRBV5-4
CASSPQGAVSTGELFF
TGTGCCAGCAGCCCACAGGGGGCCGTTAGCACCGGGGAGCTGTTTTTT
>.|.|TRBJ1-6|TRBV27
CASSLGQYNSPLHF
TGTGCCAGCAGTTTAGGGCAGTATAATTCACCCCTCCACTTT
>.|.|TRBJ1-2|TRBV9
CASSVGGGDYGYTF
TGTGCCAGCAGCGTAGGCGGAGGCGACTATGGCTACACCTTC
>.|.|TRBJ1-5|TRBV19
CASSIRGGSNQPQHF
TGTGCCAGTAGTATAAGGGGGGGTAGCAATCAGCCCCAGCATTTT
>.|TRBD1|TRBJ1-1|TRBV6-5
CASSSLGGQGPEAFF
TGTGCCAGCAGTTCTCTTGGGGGACAGGGTCCTGAAGCTTTCTTT
>.|TRBD1|TRBJ2-3|TRBV10-3
CAIRVGQGTTDTQYF
TGTGCCATCAGAGTAGGACAGGGAACAACAGATACGCAGTATTTT
>.|.|TRBJ1-2|TRBV19
CASRGEAHVYGYTF
TGTGCCAGTAGAGGGGAAGCCCATGTCTATGGCTACACCTTC
>.|.|TRBJ1-6|TRBV25-1
CASSSQGSYNSPLHF
TGTGCCAGCAGTTCCCAGGGCTCCTATAATTCACCCCTCCACTTT
>.|.|TRBJ2-5|TRBV2
CASKNYYQETQYF
TGTGCCAGCAAGAACTATTATCAAGAGACCCAGTACTTC
>few|.|TRBJ1-1|TRBV4-2
CASSQDVDRNTEAFF
TGTGCCAGCAGCCAAGATGTCGACAGGAACACTGAAGCTTTCTTT
>.|TRBD2|TRBJ2-7|TRBV6-5
CASRSSGRSSYEQYF
TGTGCCAGCAGATCTAGCGGGCGCAGCTCCTACGAGCAGTACTTC
>.|.|TRBJ1-1|TRBV12-5
CASARLDNTEAFF
TGTGCTAGTGCCAGACTTGACAACACTGAAGCTTTCTTT
>.|.|TRBJ2-1|TRBV7-3
CASSLFQTPSSYNEQFF
TGTGCCAGCAGCTTATTTCAGACACCGAGCTCCTACAATGAGCAGTTCTTC
>.|.|TRBJ2-1|TRBV7-9
CASSLAGSDEQFF
TGTGCCAGCAGCTTAGCGGGGAGTGATGAGCAGTTCTTC
>.|.|TRBJ2-7|TRBV6-5
CASSYSSSYEQYF
TGTGCCAGCAGTTACTCTTCGTCCTACGAGCAGTACTTC
>.|.|TRBJ2-2|TRBV9
CASSPFTGELFF
TGTGCCAGCAGCCCCTTCACCGGGGAGCTGTTTTTT
>once|TRBD2|TRBJ2-1|TRBV3-1/TRBV3-2
CASSSFRAGGPHNEQFF
TGTGCCAGCAGTTCTTTTCGGGCGGGGGGGCCCCACAATGAGCAGTTCTTC
>.|TRBD1|TRBJ1-2|TRBV18
CASSPLDRVKGYTF
TGTGCCAGCTCTCCCCTCGACAGGGTAAAAGGCTACACCTTC
>once|.|TRBJ1-3|TRBV14
CASSQDTGGSGNTIYF
TGTGCCAGCAGCCAAGATACCGGGGGCTCTGGAAACACCATATATTTT
>.|.|TRBJ1-1|TRBV11-2
CASSWAGREAFF
TGTGCCAGCAGCTGGGCAGGAAGGGAAGCTTTCTTT
>.|TRBD1|TRBJ1-2|TRBV5-4
CASSQGQGRGYTF
TGTGCCAGCAGCCAAGGACAGGGCCGAGGCTACACCTTC
>once|.|TRBJ1-2|TRBV5-1
CASSPDSSYGYTF
TGCGCCAGCAGCCCGGACAGCTCCTATGGCTACACCTTC
>.|TRBD2|TRBJ2-5|TRBV5-4
CASSSTSGSVRETQYF
TGTGCCAGCAGCTCGACTAGCGGGTCTGTCCGAGAGACCCAGTACTTC
>.|.|TRBJ1-3|TRBV9
CASSVGTLEGNTIYF
TGTGCCAGCAGCGTAGGGACATTAGAGGGAAACACCATATATTTT
>.|.|TRBJ1-2|TRBV6-5
CASSLDPGDYGYTF
TGTGCCAGCAGTCTGGATCCGGGGGACTATGGCTACACCTTC
>.|TRBD2|TRBJ2-7|TRBV5-1
CASSLGEGGNEQYF
TGCGCCAGCAGCCTTGGGGAGGGCGGCAACGAGCAGTACTTC
>.|.|TRBJ1-6|TRBV7-2
CASSLVQTNSPLHF
TGTGCCAGCAGCTTAGTACAGACTAATTCACCCCTCCACTTT
>.|TRBD1|TRBJ1-6|TRBV6-5
CASSYSRQGRNSPLHF
TGTGCCAGCAGTTACTCTCGACAGGGGCGGAATTCACCCCTCCACTTT
>.|.|TRBJ1-3|TRBV25-1
CASSPGQYSGNTIYF
TGTGCCAGCAGTCCTGGACAGTACTCTGGAAACACCATATATTTT
>.|.|TRBJ1-1|TRBV18
CASSRARGNTEAFF
TGTGCCAGCTCACGGGCCAGGGGGAACACTGAAGCTTTCTTT
>.|.|TRBJ1-1|TRBV6-5
CASIVRGMNTEAFF
TGTGCCAGCATCGTGAGAGGGATGAACACTGAAGCTTTCTTT
>.|.|TRBJ1-4|TRBV3-1/TRBV3-2
CASSQEGSGGEKLFF
TGTGCCAGCAGCCAAGAGGGGAGTGGGGGCGAAAAACTGTTTTTT
>.|TRBD1|TRBJ1-3|TRBV11-2
CASSPPRGPGNTIYF
TGTGCCAGCAGCCCCCCCAGGGGGCCTGGAAACACCATATATTTT
>.|TRBD1|TRBJ2-7|TRBV6-6
CASSAPGQGAEQYF
TGTGCCAGCAGCGCCCCGGGACAGGGGGCCGAGCAGTACTTC
>.|TRBD1|TRBJ2-7|TRBV19
CASHPGTGAYEQYF
TGTGCCAGCCATCCCGGGACAGGGGCCTACGAGCAGTACTTC
>.|.|TRBJ1-5|TRBV19
CASSIGGYQPQHF
TGTGCCAGTAGTATCGGGGGGTATCAGCCCCAGCATTTT
>.|.|TRBJ2-7|TRBV6-5
CASSYSRVWGLYEQYF
TGTGCCAGCAGTTACTCGCGGGTGTGGGGGCTCTACGAGCAGTACTTC
>.|TRBD1|TRBJ1-5|TRBV19
CASSTGQGHGGNQPQHF
TGTGCCAGTAGTACGGGACAGGGCCACGGGGGCAATCAGCCCCAGCATTTT
>.|.|TRBJ2-5|TRBV5-1
CASFDRSQETQYF
TGCGCCAGCTTTGACAGGAGCCAAGAGACCCAGTACTTC
>few|TRBD1|TRBJ1-3|TRBV11-2
CASSSLTGRTGNTIYF
TGTGCCAGCAGCTCCCTGACAGGGAGGACTGGAAACACCATATATTTT
>.|TRBD2|TRBJ2-3|TRBV19
CASSILTSGGRSTDTQYF
TGTGCCAGTAGTATATTGACTAGCGGGGGGCGTAGCACAGATACGCAGTATTTT
>.|TRBD1|TRBJ1-4|TRBV5-4
CASSRGATGSTNEKLFF
TGTGCCAGCAGCCGGGGAGCGACAGGGTCAACTAATGAAAAACTGTTTTTT
>.|.|TRBJ1-2|TRBV13
CASGKGQGSSSYGYTF
TGTGCCAGCGGGAAGGGTCAGGGTTCGAGTAGTTATGGCTACACCTTC
>many|TRBD2|TRBJ2-7|TRBV11-3
CASSLVGSLAGQSFSYEQYF
TGTGCCAGCAGCTTAGTCGGTTCCCTAGCGGGCCAGTCTTTCTCCTACGAGCAGTACTTC
>.|TRBD2|TRBJ2-3|TRBV15
CATRRGGGATDTQYF
TGTGCCACCAGACGGGGGGGCGGAGCCACAGATACGCAGTATTTT
>.|TRBD1|TRBJ2-7|TRBV5-4
CASSWGQVVAEQYF
TGTGCCAGCAGCTGGGGACAGGTCGTTGCCGAGCAGTACTTC
>few|TRBD1|TRBJ2-7|TRBV5-8
CASRWGTGGSEQYF
TGTGCCAGCAGATGGGGGACAGGGGGCTCCGAGCAGTACTTC